One sample yielded the 9 T cell receptor beta chains listed below, sequenced in a study of CD8 T cells in Susac syndrome. It was with random hexamers that 0.5 to 1 ug RNA was reverse transcribed. TCRdb independently ran MiXCR on the immunoSEQ multiplex PCR reads; one entry per CDR3 protein. This table has 200,000 to 250,000 distinct CDR3 sequences, about 94% appearing once. The sample consisted of CD4+ T cells from PBMCs. The receptors originated from a human donor with multiple sclerosis.

In this sample, this clonotype turned up once. This chain joins TRBV5-1 and TRBJ2-5, with TRBD2 identical over 7 bases. Germline V lookup: CDR1 SGHRS, CDR2 YFSETQ. The CDR3 has 16 amino acids. After removal of 4 bases from V and 5 bases from J, the junction contained 14 bases not matched to a gene. CDR3 nucleotides: TGCGCCAGCAGCCCCTGGGGGACTACCAGAGGGGAGACCCAGTACTTC. It specifies CASSPWGTTRGETQYF.

CDR3 loop: CASGIRNTGELFF. CDR3 bases: TGTGCCAGCGGCATCAGGAACACCGGGGAGCTGTTTTTT. J is TRBJ2-2 and V is TRBV28; no firm D call. This CDR3 is 13 amino acids long. Trimming took off 8 bases at V and 1 base at J, with 8 bases between the two ends. Germline V gene data show CDR1 as MDHEN and CDR2 as SYDVKM. The full variable domain, completed using reference TRBV28 and TRBJ2-2, is DVKVTQSSRYLVKRTGEKVFLECVQDMDHENMFWYRQDPGLGLRLIYFSYDVKMKEKGDIPEGYSVSREKKERFSLILESASTNQTSMYLCASGIRNTGELFFGEGSRLTVL.

This rearrangement joins TRBV4-2 to TRBJ2-5, with 7 bases fitting TRBD1. Near its end, the DNA agrees better with TRBJ2-7, so the J call may be wrong. Germline V gives CDR1 LGHNA, CDR2 YNFKEQ. The CDR3 totals 16 residues. CDR3 loop: CASSQVRGTVDYEQYF. CDR3 DNA sequence: TGTGCCAGCAGCCAAGTGAGAGGGACAGTTGATTACGAGCAGTACTTC.

The chain carries TRBV11-2 and TRBJ2-6, with 10 bases lining up with TRBD1. The CDR3 totals 18 residues. The ends lost 5 bases at V and 0 bases at J; junction bases unmatched: 7. Germline V gene sequence: CDR1 SGHAT, CDR2 FQNNGV. CDR3: CASSPRQGASSGANVLTF. The CDR3 region has the DNA TGTGCCAGCAGCCCCCGACAGGGGGCCAGCTCTGGGGCCAACGTCCTGACTTTC.

The chain has TRBV24-1 and TRBJ2-1; 9 nucleotides match TRBD1. The germline CDR1 and CDR2 sequences are KGHDR and SFDVKD. Trimming at V came to 4 bases and at J to 5 bases, leaving 5 bases not matched to a gene. The CDR3 spans 15 residues. The CDR3 DNA reads as TGTGCCACCAGTGACCGGGACAGGGTCCACAATGAGCAGTTCTTC. Protein product: CATSDRDRVHNEQFF.

The rearrangement uses TRBV12-5 and TRBJ2-2; either TRBD1 or TRBD2 may supply D (5 bases each). From germline, CDR1 is LGHNT and CDR2 FRNRAP. The CDR3 has 12 amino acids. V lost 4 bases and J lost 6, with 6 bases in between. The CDR3 loop reads CASGWDAGELFF. CDR3 bases: TGTGCTAGTGGTTGGGACGCCGGGGAGCTGTTTTTT.

V usage is TRBV7-3 and J usage is TRBJ2-7, with a tentative D call TRBD1 (6 bases). CDR3 length equals 14 residues. Germline V gene data show CDR1 as SGHTA and CDR2 as FQGTGA. The V end lost 1 base, the J end lost 2 bases, and 9 bases lay between the germline ends. CDR3 DNA: TGTGCCAGCAGCTTAATACAGGGTACCTACGAGCAGTACGTC. Its translation is CASSLIQGTYEQYV.

The chain carries TRBV29-1 and TRBJ2-1; D is perhaps TRBD1 (8 bases). The CDR3 totals 12 residues. V dropped 4 bases and J dropped 8 bases, with 12 bases sitting between them. CDR1 SQVTM and CDR2 ANQGSEA come from the germline V gene. Written as DNA, the CDR3 is TGCAGCGTTGGACAGGGGAGGGATGAGCAGTTCTTC. Amino acids: CSVGQGRDEQFF.

This chain connects TRBV5-6 to TRBJ1-2, with 12 nucleotides matching TRBD1. In germline, CDR1 is SGHDT, CDR2 YYEEEE. J lost 1 base, V lost 4 bases, and 8 bases had no gene match. This CDR3 spans 17 amino acids. CDR3 sequence: CASSPGGDRGLNYGYTF. DNA of the CDR3: TGTGCCAGCAGCCCTGGTGGGGACAGGGGGCTTAACTATGGCTACACCTTC.